The 14 T cell receptor beta chains in this list originate from one sample, sequenced in a study of T cells after yellow fever vaccination. From the 5' RACE reads, TCRdb called clonotypes with MiXCR, one entry per CDR3 protein. The data contain some 670,000 distinct CDR3 sequences, approximately 13% of them seen just once; the ten biggest clones take up 14% to 15%. The sample here was PBMCs, taken on the day of the yellow fever booster vaccination. The receptors come from a man aged 25 to 45 who received the YFV17D yellow fever vaccine.

This clonotype was seen a handful of times. V gene TRBV29-1 combines with J gene TRBJ2-1, with TRBD2 matching over 8 bases. CDR1 and CDR2 (germline): SQVTM, ANQGSEA. The CDR3 spans 12 residues. With 4 bases clipped from V and 6 bases from J, the junction kept 2 bases outside the gene matches. As DNA, the CDR3 is TGCAGCGTTGTAGCGGGATTCAATGAGCAGTTCTTC. Its protein is CSVVAGFNEQFF.

This clonotype was counted a few times. The chain has TRBV9 and TRBJ2-1; D assignment may be TRBD1 or TRBD2 (5 bases each). V was clipped by 0 bases and J by 9 bases, with 19 bases between them. CDR3 length equals 16 residues. Germline V CDR1 and CDR2: SGDLS, YYNGEE. This chain's CDR3 is CASSVGGDILGSEQFF. The CDR3 DNA follows: TGTGCCAGCAGCGTAGGAGGGGATATACTGGGCAGTGAGCAGTTCTTC. Full variable domain (outside the CDR3, taken from reference TRBV9 and TRBJ2-1): DSGVTQTPKHLITATGQRVTLRCSPRSGDLSVYWYQQSLDQGLQFLIQYYNGEERAKGNILERFSAQQFPDLHSELNLSSLELGDSALYFCASSVGGDILGSEQFFGPGTRLTVL.

To note about this clonotype: The junction differs from germline at one of its ends, possibly a read error. The chain joins TRBV6-6 to TRBJ1-6; no clear D gene. This CDR3 contains 13 residues. Germline values: CDR1 MNHNY, CDR2 SVGAGI (reference sequence). The CDR3 DNA follows: TGTGCCAGCAGTTCACAGTTAGATTCGCCCCTCCACTTT. It specifies CASSSQLDSPLHF.

This clonotype was seen a few times. This chain joins TRBV12-3 or TRBV12-4 and TRBJ2-1, with 7 nucleotides matching TRBD1. The V and J ends lost 5 bases and 8 bases, in that order; junction bases with no gene match: 3. This CDR3 is 12 amino acids long. The CDR3 region is CASSLGTDEQFF. CDR3 coding DNA: TGTGCCAGCAGTCTCGGGACAGATGAGCAGTTCTTC.

This clonotype was counted many times. This rearrangement joins TRBV20-1 to TRBJ1-5, with TRBD1 identical over 7 bases. The junction had 8 bases not matched to a gene; V was cut back by 0 bases and J by 3 bases. Germline V gene lookup returns CDR1 DFQATT and CDR2 SNEGSKA (reference sequence). CDR3 length: 16 amino acids. The CDR3 protein is CSARDTRQGDNQPQHF. The CDR3 nucleotides read TGCAGTGCTAGAGACACAAGGCAGGGGGACAATCAGCCCCAGCATTTT.

V and J are TRBV9 and TRBJ2-6; no definite D call. Trimming took 4 bases from V and 0 from J, leaving 8 bases between them. This CDR3 spans 15 amino acids. Germline V gene lookup returns CDR1 SGDLS and CDR2 YYNGEE. The chain's CDR3 is CASSWRHSGANVLTF. The CDR3 DNA reads as TGTGCCAGCAGCTGGAGACACTCTGGGGCCAACGTCCTGACTTTC.

This clonotype has at least ten counts. The chain combines TRBV6-2 or TRBV6-3 with TRBJ2-1; TRBD1 is a possible D gene (7 bases). Germline CDR1 MNHEY, CDR2 SVGEGT. The ends were cut back, 5 bases at V and 4 bases at J, with 12 bases in the middle. The length of the CDR3 is 14 residues. The CDR3 spells CASSTQGTYNEQFF. The CDR3 DNA sequence: TGTGCCAGCAGTACACAGGGGACTTACAATGAGCAGTTCTTC.

This clonotype was found a few times. This rearrangement joins TRBV3-1 to TRBJ1-6; maybe TRBD1 (5 bases). The CDR3 has 15 amino acids. CDR1 is LGHDT, CDR2 YNNKEL, per germline (reference sequence). V lost 7 bases and J 10 bases, leaving 20 bases between the germline ends. CDR3 in DNA: TGTGCCAGCACCGTGGCTTCCGGGGGGACCTCACCCCTCCACTTT. Protein product: CASTVASGGTSPLHF.

V is TRBV20-1 and J is TRBJ2-1; 14 bases are a match to TRBD2. The junction had 5 bases not matched to a gene; V was cut back by 6 bases and J by 4 bases. The CDR3 runs to 15 residues. CDR1 is DFQATT, CDR2 SNEGSKA, per germline (reference sequence). In DNA form, the CDR3 reads TGCAGTGCATCGGGACTAGCGGGAGATTACAATGAGCAGTTCTTC. This codes for CSASGLAGDYNEQFF.

The sample holds many counts of this clonotype. The chain recombines TRBV5-6 with TRBJ2-1; D remains unclear. In germline, CDR1 is SGHDT, CDR2 YYEEEE. The CDR3 runs 13 residues. Trimming left V 0 bases short and J 11 bases short, with 12 bases between. This CDR3 reads CASSLGGPTKQFF. CDR3 DNA sequence: TGTGCCAGCAGCTTGGGCGGACCGACAAAGCAGTTCTTC.

V and J are TRBV4-1 and TRBJ2-5; no clear D gene. From germline, CDR1 is MGHRA and CDR2 YSYEKL. V lost 2 bases, J lost 1 base, and 11 bases lay in between. The CDR3 extends over 15 amino acids. CDR3 protein: CASSQMTEAQETQYF. The CDR3 nucleotides are TGCGCCAGCAGCCAAATGACCGAGGCCCAAGAGACCCAGTACTTC.

The rearrangement links TRBV12-3 or TRBV12-4 to TRBJ1-6; 8 bases match TRBD1. The CDR3 is 13 amino acids. Losses at the gene ends were 6 bases for V and 5 bases for J; bases not matched to a gene: 0. CDR3 in DNA: TGTGCCAGCAGGACAGGGGATAATTCACCCCTCCACTTT. Translated: CASRTGDNSPLHF.

The chain links TRBV20-1 to TRBJ2-7; 10 positions match TRBD2. Germline-derived CDR1 and CDR2 are DFQATT and SNEGSKA (reference sequence). Losses at the gene ends were 2 bases for V and 2 bases for J; bases not matched to a gene: 12. The CDR3 is 17 residues long. The chain's CDR3 is CSARSLDRTSGAYEQYF. The DNA for the CDR3 is TGCAGTGCTAGATCCCTAGACCGGACTAGCGGCGCCTACGAGCAGTACTTC.

The chain is built from TRBV6-2 or TRBV6-3 and TRBJ2-1; the D is unclear. V was trimmed by 7 bases and J by 8 bases, leaving 21 bases between them. From germline, CDR1 is MNHEY and CDR2 SVGEGT. The CDR3 loop spans 15 amino acids. The chain's CDR3 is CASIGLNPFIDEQFF. Written as DNA, the CDR3 is TGTGCCAGCATTGGGCTCAACCCTTTTATCGATGAGCAGTTCTTC.